This T cell receptor beta chain stems from a study of T cells after posttransplantation cyclophosphamide listed by TCRdb under 2016. Regarding the research as a whole: Using TRB sequencing, the study followed how the T cell repertoire reconstituted after myeloablative bone marrow transplantation in which posttransplantation cyclophosphamide served as GVHD prophylaxis. Samples from around 35 PTCy-treated patients and approximately 15 related bone marrow donors of those patients were subjected to antigen receptor sequencing. Blood from all 30 or so PTCy patients who had 1-year posttransplant specimens underwent TRB sequencing. Up to roughly 3 additional blood samples from 2 to 5.2 years after transplant were also TRB-sequenced in 3 patients, as was pretransplant blood from a handful of patients. Because TRA and TRB clonality correlated tightly in roughly nine samples, later TCR analyses were limited to TRB. Public TRB sequences were queried against a database of over 3,000 sequences associated with responses to pathogens, tumor antigens, self-antigens and alloantigens.

This clone came up many times. No antigen is known for it. Qualities for individual bases were not recorded, and no much larger clone is one base off. Study-level results and caveats: The TRB repertoires of T cells infiltrating skin or the GI tract showed only limited overlap with the TRB repertoires found in blood. Across approximately 45 patients, TRB clonality was highly associated with recipient CMV seropositivity and CMV reactivation, and diversity in PTCy patients was similar to diversity in CNI/methotrexate controls. At 1-2 months, donor-recipient similarity was low but rose over the first year, and the later blood repertoires were often dominated by donor CD8+ memory clones.

Genomic DNA was used for TRB sequencing, which was performed with the immunoSEQ assay at survey resolution or with the hsTCRB kit. The authors' pipeline ran thus. The immunoSEQ software handled initial read processing, and the LymphoSeq R package was used for repertoire analyses. Clonality was computed as 1 minus normalized Shannon entropy, and a Gini coefficient was also calculated for each TRB dataset. Phenotypes of unsorted samples were inferred by mapping TRB sequences from sorted subsets of the recipient or donor onto the same recipient's unsorted samples. The clones in this table, taken by TCRdb from immuneACCESS, are in-frame only. Not every clone is retained; where verified, under half of the shortfall comes from an unresolved V gene, and the cause of the rest is unknown. The V and J calls and clone size come from that table; D and trimming were worked out from the DNA. The table gives under 7,500 clones for this sample, with none occurring only once. Around 6.2% of the sample comes from the top ten.

V has 6 bases trimmed and J has 7 bases trimmed; junction bases matching no gene number 8. The germline V gene (reference sequence) gives CDR1 as SGHNT and CDR2 as YYREEE. Spanning cysteine to phenylalanine, the CDR3 consists of 14 amino acids. Only CDR3 DNA remains: 42 bases, in frame from the first base. The sample's treatment or condition, from its label and the paper: high-dose cyclophosphamide on days +3 and +4 as single-agent GVHD prophylaxis. Patients in the PTCy group got busulfan and fludarabine conditioning, a marrow graft from a related or unrelated donor, and cyclophosphamide on days +3 and +4. The PTCy-treated patients were drawn from a prospective, multi-institutional clinical trial. Mononuclear cells from peripheral blood and bone marrow were separated by Ficoll-Hypaque density centrifugation and then cryopreserved.

The chain is assembled from TRBV5-4 and TRBJ1-2; 11 junctional bases match TRBD1. The receptor comes from a female patient in her fifties who received an allogeneic stem cell transplant from an unrelated donor, was CMV-positive, and had acute GVHD only. After a transplant, some T cells may be the graft donor's own cells. This specimen was PBMCs, taken after allogeneic stem cell transplant with posttransplant cyclophosphamide. The CDR3 protein is CASTRTGGASGYTF. The nucleotide sequence reads as follows: TGTGCCAGCACCCGGACAGGGGGCGCGTCTGGCTACACCTTC.